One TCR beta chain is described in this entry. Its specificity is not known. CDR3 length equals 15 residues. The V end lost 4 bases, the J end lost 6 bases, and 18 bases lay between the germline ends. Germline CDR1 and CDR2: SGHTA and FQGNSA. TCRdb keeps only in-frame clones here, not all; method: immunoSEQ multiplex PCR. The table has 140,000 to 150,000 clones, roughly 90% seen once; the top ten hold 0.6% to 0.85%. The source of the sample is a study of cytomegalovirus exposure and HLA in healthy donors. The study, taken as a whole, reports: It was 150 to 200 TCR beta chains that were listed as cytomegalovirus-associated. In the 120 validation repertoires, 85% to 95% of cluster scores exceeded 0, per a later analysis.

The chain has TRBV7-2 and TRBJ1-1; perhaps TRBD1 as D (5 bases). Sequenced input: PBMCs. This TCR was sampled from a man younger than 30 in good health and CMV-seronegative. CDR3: CASSSTMTVGAEAFF. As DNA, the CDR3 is TGTGCCAGCAGCTCCACAATGACAGTCGGCGCTGAAGCTTTCTTT.